This TCR beta chain comes out of a study of identical twins. A universal primer site came from template switching; cDNA carried unique molecular identifiers. TCRdb itself ran the 5' RACE reads through MiXCR, one entry per CDR3 protein. This table holds 1.5 million or so distinct CDR3 sequences, 32% found once. The germline CDR1 and CDR2 sequences are DFQATT and SNEGSKA (reference sequence). The CDR3 length is 15 residues. Comment on this clonotype: Its antigen is still unknown.

Whole-study results and caveats: Sequences that were beta out-of-frame showed weaker excess twin sharing. Conclusions leaned on cross-sectional statistical analysis and did not track the same donors over time. Out-of-frame alpha sequences shared between twins exhibited an excess of low generation probability.

Sequenced input: cord blood. The clonotype comes from a newborn girl in good health. The V call is TRBV20-1, the J call TRBJ2-5, with 8 bases lining up with TRBD2. The J call may be faulty, since TRBJ2-7 better matches the DNA end. The CDR3 DNA follows: TGCAGTGCCCCTACTAGCGGAAGAGGGCCCTACGAGCAGTACTTC. Protein sequence: CSAPTSGRGPYEQYF.